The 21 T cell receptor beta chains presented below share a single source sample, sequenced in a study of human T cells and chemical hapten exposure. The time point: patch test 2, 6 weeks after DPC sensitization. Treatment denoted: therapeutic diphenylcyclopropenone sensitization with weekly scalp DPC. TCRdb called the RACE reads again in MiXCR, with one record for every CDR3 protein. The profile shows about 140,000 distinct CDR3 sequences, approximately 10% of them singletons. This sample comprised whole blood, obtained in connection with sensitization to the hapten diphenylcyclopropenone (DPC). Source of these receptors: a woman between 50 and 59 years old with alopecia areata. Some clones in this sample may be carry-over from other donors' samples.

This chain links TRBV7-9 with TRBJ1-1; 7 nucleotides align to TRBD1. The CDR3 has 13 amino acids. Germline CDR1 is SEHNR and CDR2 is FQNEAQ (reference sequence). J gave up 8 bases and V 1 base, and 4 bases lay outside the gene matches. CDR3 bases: TGTGCCAGCAGCTTAGGCACAGGGGCCGAAGCTTTCTTT. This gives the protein CASSLGTGAEAFF.

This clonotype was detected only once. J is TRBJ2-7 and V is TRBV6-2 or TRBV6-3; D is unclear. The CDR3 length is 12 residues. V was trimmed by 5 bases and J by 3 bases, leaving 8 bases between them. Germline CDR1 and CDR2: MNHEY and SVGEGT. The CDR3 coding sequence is TGTGCCAGCAGTAAACTGATCTACGAGCAGTACTTC. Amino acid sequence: CASSKLIYEQYF.

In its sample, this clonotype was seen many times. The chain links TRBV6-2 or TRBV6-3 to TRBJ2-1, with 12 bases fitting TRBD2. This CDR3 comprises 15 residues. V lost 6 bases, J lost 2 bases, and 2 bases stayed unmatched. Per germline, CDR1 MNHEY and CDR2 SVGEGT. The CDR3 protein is CASRTSGGTYNEQFF. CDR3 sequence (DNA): TGTGCCAGCAGAACTAGCGGGGGGACCTACAATGAGCAGTTCTTC.

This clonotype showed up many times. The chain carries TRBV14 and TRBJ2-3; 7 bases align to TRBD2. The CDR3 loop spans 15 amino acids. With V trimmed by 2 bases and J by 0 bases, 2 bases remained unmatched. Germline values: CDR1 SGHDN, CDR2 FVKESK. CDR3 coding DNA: TGTGCCAGCAGCCAATACGGGAGGAGCACAGATACGCAGTATTTT. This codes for CASSQYGRSTDTQYF.

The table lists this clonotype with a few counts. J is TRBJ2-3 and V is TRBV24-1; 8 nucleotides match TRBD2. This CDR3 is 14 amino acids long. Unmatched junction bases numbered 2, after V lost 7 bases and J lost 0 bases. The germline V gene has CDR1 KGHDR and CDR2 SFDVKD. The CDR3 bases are TGTGCCACCAGCGGGAGGGGTAGCACAGATACGCAGTATTTT. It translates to CATSGRGSTDTQYF.

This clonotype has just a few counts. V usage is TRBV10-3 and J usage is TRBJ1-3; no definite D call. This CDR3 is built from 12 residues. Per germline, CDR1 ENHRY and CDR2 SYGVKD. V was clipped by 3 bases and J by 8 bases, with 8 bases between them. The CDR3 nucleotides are TGTGCCATCAGTGATCGAGAACACACCATATATTTT. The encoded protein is CAISDREHTIYF.

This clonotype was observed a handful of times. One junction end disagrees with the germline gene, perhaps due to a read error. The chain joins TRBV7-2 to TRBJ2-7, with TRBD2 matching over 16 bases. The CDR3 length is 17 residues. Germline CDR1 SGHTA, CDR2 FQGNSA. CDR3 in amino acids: CGSSAGTSGRAGYEQYF. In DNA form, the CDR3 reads TGTGGCAGCAGCGCCGGGACTAGCGGGAGGGCCGGGTACGAGCAGTACTTC.

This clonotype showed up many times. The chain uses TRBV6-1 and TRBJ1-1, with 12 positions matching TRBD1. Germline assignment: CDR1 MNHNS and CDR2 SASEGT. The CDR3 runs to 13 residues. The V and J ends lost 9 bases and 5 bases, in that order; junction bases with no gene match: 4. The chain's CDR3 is CASRDRGLTEAFF. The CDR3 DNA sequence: TGTGCCAGTCGGGACAGGGGGCTTACTGAAGCTTTCTTT.

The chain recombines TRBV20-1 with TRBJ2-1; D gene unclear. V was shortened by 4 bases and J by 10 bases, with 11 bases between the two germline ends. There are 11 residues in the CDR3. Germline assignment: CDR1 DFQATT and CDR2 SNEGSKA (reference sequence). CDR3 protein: CSANHHLEQFF. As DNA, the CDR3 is TGCAGTGCTAATCACCACCTGGAGCAGTTCTTC.

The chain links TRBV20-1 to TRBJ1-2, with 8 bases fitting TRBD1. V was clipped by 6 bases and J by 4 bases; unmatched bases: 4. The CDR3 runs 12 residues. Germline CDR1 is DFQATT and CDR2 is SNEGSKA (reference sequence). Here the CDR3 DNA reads TGCAGTGCCCCGGACAGGGCCTATGGCTACACCTTC. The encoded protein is CSAPDRAYGYTF.

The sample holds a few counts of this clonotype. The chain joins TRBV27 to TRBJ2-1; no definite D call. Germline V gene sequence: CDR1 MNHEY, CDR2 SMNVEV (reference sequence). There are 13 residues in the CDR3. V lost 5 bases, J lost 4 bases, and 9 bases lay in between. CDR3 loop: CASSPYGYNEQFF. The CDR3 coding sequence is TGTGCCAGCAGTCCCTACGGTTACAATGAGCAGTTCTTC.

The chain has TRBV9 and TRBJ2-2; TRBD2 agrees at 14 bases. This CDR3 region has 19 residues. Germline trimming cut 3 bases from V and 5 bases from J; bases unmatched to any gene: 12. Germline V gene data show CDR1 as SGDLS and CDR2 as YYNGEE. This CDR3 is CASSGHPGLAGVRTGELFF. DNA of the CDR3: TGTGCCAGCAGCGGACATCCGGGACTAGCGGGAGTTAGGACCGGGGAGCTGTTTTTT.

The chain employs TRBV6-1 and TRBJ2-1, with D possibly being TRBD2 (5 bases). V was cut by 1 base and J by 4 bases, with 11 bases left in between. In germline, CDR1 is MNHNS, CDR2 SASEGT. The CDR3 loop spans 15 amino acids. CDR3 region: CASSEGGSGYNEQFF. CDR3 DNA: TGTGCCAGCAGTGAAGGCGGGTCGGGGTACAATGAGCAGTTCTTC.

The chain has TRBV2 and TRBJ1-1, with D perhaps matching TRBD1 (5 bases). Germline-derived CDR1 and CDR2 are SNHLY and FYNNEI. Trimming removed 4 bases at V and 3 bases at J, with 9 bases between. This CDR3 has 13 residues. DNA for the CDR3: TGTGCCAGCAGTGTAGGCAGGGACACTGAAGCTTTCTTT. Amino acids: CASSVGRDTEAFF.

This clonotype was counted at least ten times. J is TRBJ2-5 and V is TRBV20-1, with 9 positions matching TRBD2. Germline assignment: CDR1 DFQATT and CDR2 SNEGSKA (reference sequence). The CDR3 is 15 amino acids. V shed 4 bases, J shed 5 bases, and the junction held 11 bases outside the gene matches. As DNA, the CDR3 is TGCAGTGCTATTGATCTAGCGGGGCCCTCGGAGACCCAGTACTTC. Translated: CSAIDLAGPSETQYF.

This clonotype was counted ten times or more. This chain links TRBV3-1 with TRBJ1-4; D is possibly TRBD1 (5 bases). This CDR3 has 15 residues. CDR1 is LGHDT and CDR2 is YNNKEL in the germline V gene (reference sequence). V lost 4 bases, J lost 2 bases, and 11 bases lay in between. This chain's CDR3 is CASSLRGDTNEKLFF. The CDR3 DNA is TGTGCCAGCAGCCTGAGGGGTGACACTAATGAAAAACTGTTTTTT.

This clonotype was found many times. The CDR3, as DNA: TGTGCCAGCAGCTACGACCCCAACACTGAAGCTTTCTTT. Amino acids: CASSYDPNTEAFF. V is TRBV7-3 and J is TRBJ1-1; D is uncertain. The CDR3 is 13 amino acids. Germline lookup yields CDR1 SGHTA and CDR2 FQGTGA. V lost 4 bases to trimming and J lost 2 bases, with 8 bases between them. Full variable domain (missing parts from reference TRBV7-3 and TRBJ1-1): GAGVSQTPSNKVTEKGKYVELRCDPISGHTALYWYRQSLGQGPEFLIYFQGTGAADDSGLPNDRFFAVRPEGSVSTLKIQRTERGDSAVYLCASSYDPNTEAFFGQGTRLTVV.

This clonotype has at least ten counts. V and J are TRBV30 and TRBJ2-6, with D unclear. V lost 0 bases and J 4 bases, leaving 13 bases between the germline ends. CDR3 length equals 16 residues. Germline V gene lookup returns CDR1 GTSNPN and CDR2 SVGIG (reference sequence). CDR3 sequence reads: CAWSVLPGSGANVLTF. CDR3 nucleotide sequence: TGTGCCTGGAGTGTACTCCCGGGTTCGGGGGCCAACGTCCTGACTTTC. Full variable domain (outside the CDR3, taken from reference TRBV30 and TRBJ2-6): SQTIHQWPATLVQPVGSPLSLECTVEGTSNPNLYWYRQAAGRGLQLLFYSVGIGQISSEVPQNLSASRPQDRQFILSSKKLLLSDSGFYLCAWSVLPGSGANVLTFGAGSRLTVL.

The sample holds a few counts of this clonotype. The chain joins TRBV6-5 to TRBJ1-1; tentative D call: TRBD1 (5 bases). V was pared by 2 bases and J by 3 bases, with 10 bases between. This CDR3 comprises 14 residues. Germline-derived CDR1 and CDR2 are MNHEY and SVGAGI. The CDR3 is CASSYGLGDTEAFF. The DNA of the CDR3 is TGTGCCAGCAGTTACGGACTGGGGGACACTGAAGCTTTCTTT.

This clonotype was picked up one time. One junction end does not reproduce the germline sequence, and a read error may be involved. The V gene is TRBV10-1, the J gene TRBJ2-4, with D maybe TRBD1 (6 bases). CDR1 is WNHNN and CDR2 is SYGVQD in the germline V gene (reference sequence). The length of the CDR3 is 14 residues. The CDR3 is CASSKGGATNIQYF. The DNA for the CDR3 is TGCGCCAGCAGTAAAGGGGGAGCCACAAACATTCAGTACTTC.

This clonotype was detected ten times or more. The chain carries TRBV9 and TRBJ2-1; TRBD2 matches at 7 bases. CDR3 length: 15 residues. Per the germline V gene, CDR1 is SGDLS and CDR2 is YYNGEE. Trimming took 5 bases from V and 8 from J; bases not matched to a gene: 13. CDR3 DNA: TGTGCCAGCAGACTGCGGACTAGTCTGTTTCATGAGCAGTTCTTC. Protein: CASRLRTSLFHEQFF.